This T cell receptor beta chain was obtained from a study of cytomegalovirus exposure and HLA in healthy donors. For the study at large: As an earlier analysis found, roughly 180 million T cells yielded around 110 million unique TCR beta sequences. Findings and caveats of the study: Prior analysis indicated that the majority of TCR beta V segments exhibited productivity approximately 90% or approximately 30% of the time. Rates of TCR association differed by HLA locus in a later analysis, with DRB1 highest and HLA-C lowest.

Donors consisted of healthy bone marrow donors. The PCR employed 60 Vbeta primers together with 13 Jbeta primers. Here immunoSEQ multiplex PCR was the method, and the copy in TCRdb shows in-frame clones only, minus some. The profile shows about 160,000 clones, about 75% of them singletons. With regard to this clone: The antigen remains undetermined.

CDR1 SGHRS and CDR2 YFSETQ come from the germline V gene. V gave up 2 bases and J gave up 8 bases, with 8 bases separating them. The CDR3 contains 13 residues. The chain combines TRBV5-1 with TRBJ2-6; possibly TRBD1 for D (6 bases). This TCR was recovered from a female donor in good health and CMV-seronegative. Specimen: PBMCs. The CDR3 spells CASSLQGTNVLTF. In DNA, the CDR3 is TGCGCCAGCAGCTTACAGGGAACCAACGTCCTGACTTTC.